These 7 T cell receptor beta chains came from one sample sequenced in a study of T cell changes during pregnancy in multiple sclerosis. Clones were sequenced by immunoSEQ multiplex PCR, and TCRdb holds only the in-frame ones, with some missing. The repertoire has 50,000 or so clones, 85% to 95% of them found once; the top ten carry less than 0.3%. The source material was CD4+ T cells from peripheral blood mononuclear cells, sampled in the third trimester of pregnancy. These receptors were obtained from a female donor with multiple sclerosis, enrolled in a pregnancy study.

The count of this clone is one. CDR3 in DNA: TGTGCCAGCGACGGGGGGGTTCAAGAGACCCAGTACTTC. Translating it yields CASDGGVQETQYF. This sequence joins TRBV2 and TRBJ2-5; 8 bases map to TRBD2. Germline V gene data show CDR1 as SNHLY and CDR2 as FYNNEI. The junction had 4 bases not matched to a gene; V was cut back by 8 bases and J by 2 bases. The CDR3 has 13 amino acids.

CDR3 residues: CASSSKRVQYF. The CDR3, as DNA: TGTGCCAGCAGTTCAAAGAGGGTTCAGTACTTC. The gene calls are TRBV28 and TRBJ2-4, with D possibly matching TRBD2 (5 bases). CDR1 and CDR2 (germline): MDHEN, SYDVKM. The CDR3 contains 11 residues. Deletions cut 4 bases from V and 11 bases from J, with 9 bases between. Using reference TRBV28 and TRBJ2-4 for the parts outside the CDR3, the full variable domain is DVKVTQSSRYLVKRTGEKVFLECVQDMDHENMFWYRQDPGLGLRLIYFSYDVKMKEKGDIPEGYSVSREKKERFSLILESASTNQTSMYLCASSSKRVQYFGAGTRLSVL.

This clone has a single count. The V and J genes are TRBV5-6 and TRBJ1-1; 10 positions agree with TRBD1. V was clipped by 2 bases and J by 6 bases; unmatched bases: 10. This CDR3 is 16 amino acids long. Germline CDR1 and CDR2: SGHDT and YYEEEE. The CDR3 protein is CASSLGTGVQGAEAFF. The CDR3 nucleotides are TGTGCCAGCAGCTTAGGGACAGGGGTTCAAGGCGCTGAAGCTTTCTTT.

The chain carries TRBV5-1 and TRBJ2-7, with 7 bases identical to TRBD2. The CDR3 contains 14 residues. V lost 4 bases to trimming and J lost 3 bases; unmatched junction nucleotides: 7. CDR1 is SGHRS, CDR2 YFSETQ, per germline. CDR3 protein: CASSQTGGNYEQYF. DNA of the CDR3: TGCGCCAGCAGCCAGACGGGGGGAAACTACGAGCAGTACTTC.

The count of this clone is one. Written as DNA, the CDR3 is TGTGCCAGCAGCCAAGGACAGGGACCTGGAAACACCATATATTTT. Protein sequence: CASSQGQGPGNTIYF. The chain couples TRBV7-3 to TRBJ1-3, with 8 bases that match TRBD1. Germline lookup yields CDR1 SGHTA and CDR2 FQGTGA. V trimming: 5 bases; J trimming: 2 bases; junction bases outside the gene matches: 5. The CDR3 runs 15 residues.

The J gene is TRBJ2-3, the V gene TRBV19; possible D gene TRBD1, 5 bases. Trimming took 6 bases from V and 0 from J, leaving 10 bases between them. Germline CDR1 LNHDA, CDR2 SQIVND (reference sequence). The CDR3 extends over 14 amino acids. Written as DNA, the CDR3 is TGTGCCAGTAGGCAGCAGGGAAGCACAGATACGCAGTATTTT. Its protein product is CASRQQGSTDTQYF.

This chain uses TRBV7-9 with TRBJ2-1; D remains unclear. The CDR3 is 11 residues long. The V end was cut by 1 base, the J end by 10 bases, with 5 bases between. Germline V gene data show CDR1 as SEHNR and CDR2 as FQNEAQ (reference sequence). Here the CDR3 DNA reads TGTGCCAGCAGCTTAGAGAGAGAGCAGTTCTTC. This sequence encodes CASSLEREQFF.